This T cell receptor (beta chain) is from a study of cytomegalovirus exposure and HLA in healthy donors. Using immunoSEQ multiplex PCR, the repertoire was profiled, and TCRdb retains in-frame clones only, with some absent. Of approximately 270,000 clones listed, around 90% are singletons. Turning to this clone: Its matching antigen is unknown.

Study-level points and caveats: The study recorded more than 150 TCR beta chains that were cytomegalovirus-associated.

The CDR3 extends over 16 amino acids. Germline V gene sequence: CDR1 MNHEY, CDR2 SMNVEV (reference sequence). Trimming cost V 7 bases and J 2 bases; bases outside gene matches: 12. The sequencing input was PBMCs. V is TRBV27 and J is TRBJ1-1; 8 nucleotides line up with TRBD1. The clonotype comes from a woman aged 18-29 years in good health and CMV-seronegative. The CDR3 DNA follows: TGTGCCAGCAAAATAGGACAGGGTTCCTCCAACACTGAAGCTTTCTTT. Amino acid sequence: CASKIGQGSSNTEAFF.